These T cell receptor beta chains were read from a single sample in a study of blood T cells in healthy people across ages. MiXCR, run by TCRdb on the 5' RACE reads, gives a single entry per CDR3 protein. Here the sample spans around 700,000 distinct CDR3 sequences, more than 20% being singletons. The same specimen was also included in a second study, on T cells of mothers and their children.

Sequencing was performed on blood. These receptors all come from a boy aged 10-17 years in good health. The CDR3 runs from the conserved cysteine through the conserved F or W. Each record gives: V gene, J gene, clone size, D gene, CDR3 DNA, CDR3 protein. D genes are given only for firm matches. Size is omitted from some rows. Given values are once, few, many or a class for expanded clones.

v_call: TRBV2
j_call: TRBJ2-3
clone_size: NA
d_call: TRBD2
cdr3_nt: TGTGCCAGCAAGCGGACTAGCGGGGGAAGCACAGATACGCAGTATTTT
cdr3_aa: CASKRTSGGSTDTQYF

v_call: TRBV6-1
j_call: TRBJ2-5
clone_size: few
d_call: NA
cdr3_nt: TGTGCCAGCACAGAGGCCTGGGAAGAGACCCAGTACTTC
cdr3_aa: CASTEAWEETQYF

v_call: TRBV12-3/TRBV12-4
j_call: TRBJ2-7
clone_size: NA
d_call: NA
cdr3_nt: TGTGCCAGCAGTTTTAGCGGACTCTCCTACGAGCAGTACTTC
cdr3_aa: CASSFSGLSYEQYF

v_call: TRBV24-1
j_call: TRBJ2-7
clone_size: NA
d_call: NA
cdr3_nt: TGTGCCACCAGTGATTCATCCCCCGGGATTTCCTACGAGCAGTACTTC
cdr3_aa: CATSDSSPGISYEQYF

v_call: TRBV12-3/TRBV12-4
j_call: TRBJ2-7
clone_size: few
d_call: NA
cdr3_nt: TGTGCCAGCAGTTTTCACCCGGAGGAGCAGTACTTC
cdr3_aa: CASSFHPEEQYF

v_call: TRBV5-1
j_call: TRBJ2-7
clone_size: few
d_call: NA
cdr3_nt: TGCGCCAGCAGCTCCTCGACGAGCTCCTACGAGCAGTACTTC
cdr3_aa: CASSSSTSSYEQYF

v_call: TRBV7-9
j_call: TRBJ2-1
clone_size: few
d_call: NA
cdr3_nt: TGTGCCAGCAGGCCTTCCGGGGGATCCCCAAACAATGAGCAGTTCTTC
cdr3_aa: CASRPSGGSPNNEQFF

v_call: TRBV5-1
j_call: TRBJ2-1
clone_size: few
d_call: TRBD2
cdr3_nt: TGCGCCAGCAGCCCCGGGGGAAGCGGGGGTGATGAGCAGTTCTTC
cdr3_aa: CASSPGGSGGDEQFF

v_call: TRBV10-3
j_call: TRBJ2-5
clone_size: few
d_call: TRBD1
cdr3_nt: TGTGCCATCAGTGGTTCCGGGACAGAAGAGACCCAGTACTTC
cdr3_aa: CAISGSGTEETQYF

v_call: TRBV29-1
j_call: TRBJ1-2
clone_size: few
d_call: NA
cdr3_nt: TGCAGCGTTGACCGACCCGGCGGGCCTGCTAACTATGGCTACACCTTC
cdr3_aa: CSVDRPGGPANYGYTF

v_call: TRBV7-9
j_call: TRBJ2-3
clone_size: few
d_call: NA
cdr3_nt: TGTGCCAGCAGCTTTGGCAGGGGCAGCACAGATACGCAGTATTTT
cdr3_aa: CASSFGRGSTDTQYF

v_call: TRBV11-2
j_call: TRBJ2-1
clone_size: few
d_call: TRBD1
cdr3_nt: TGTGCCAGCAGCAAAGTGACAGGGGCAGGCTACAATGAGCGGTTCTTC
cdr3_aa: CASSKVTGAGYNERFF

v_call: TRBV28
j_call: TRBJ2-7
clone_size: NA
d_call: TRBD2
cdr3_nt: TGTGCCAGCAGGAACCCGGGACTAGCGGGGAGCTACGAGCAGTACTTC
cdr3_aa: CASRNPGLAGSYEQYF

v_call: TRBV28
j_call: TRBJ2-2
clone_size: few
d_call: TRBD1
cdr3_nt: TGTGCCAGCAGTTTACAGGGGGCAAGAAACGGGGAGCTGTTTTTT
cdr3_aa: CASSLQGARNGELFF

v_call: TRBV14
j_call: TRBJ2-5
clone_size: few
d_call: NA
cdr3_nt: TGTGCCAGCAGCCAAACAGGAAGGGCAGAGACCCAGTACTTC
cdr3_aa: CASSQTGRAETQYF

v_call: TRBV6-4
j_call: TRBJ2-5
clone_size: NA
d_call: NA
cdr3_nt: TGTGCCAGCAGCAGAAAGAGAACTAAAGAGACCCAGTACTTC
cdr3_aa: CASSRKRTKETQYF

v_call: TRBV28
j_call: TRBJ2-7
clone_size: NA
d_call: NA
cdr3_nt: TGTGCCAGCACCTCCTCCGAGAAATCCTACGAGCAGTACTTC
cdr3_aa: CASTSSEKSYEQYF

v_call: TRBV5-1
j_call: TRBJ2-7
clone_size: NA
d_call: NA
cdr3_nt: TGCGCCAGCAGCTTGGGGCAGGGGGGTGTACACGAGCAGTACTTC
cdr3_aa: CASSLGQGGVHEQYF

v_call: TRBV11-3
j_call: TRBJ1-1
clone_size: few
d_call: NA
cdr3_nt: TGTGCCAGCAGCTTGAGTAGCCCGGAAGCTTTCTTT
cdr3_aa: CASSLSSPEAFF

v_call: TRBV29-1
j_call: TRBJ1-1
clone_size: NA
d_call: NA
cdr3_nt: TGCAGCGGTGGACAGATGAACACTGAAGCTTTCTTT
cdr3_aa: CSGGQMNTEAFF

v_call: TRBV7-9
j_call: TRBJ1-1
clone_size: NA
d_call: NA
cdr3_nt: TGTGCCAGCAGCTTAGGACTGCTGAACACTGAAGCTTTCTTT
cdr3_aa: CASSLGLLNTEAFF

v_call: TRBV7-9
j_call: TRBJ1-4
clone_size: NA
d_call: NA
cdr3_nt: TGTGCCAGCAGCCCCGTGCGGCCCCGTGAAAAACTGTTTTTT
cdr3_aa: CASSPVRPREKLFF

v_call: TRBV20-1
j_call: TRBJ1-2
clone_size: few
d_call: TRBD1
cdr3_nt: TGCAGTGCCCTGGACAGGATCAGCTACACCTTC
cdr3_aa: CSALDRISYTF

v_call: TRBV6-5
j_call: TRBJ2-5
clone_size: few
d_call: NA
cdr3_nt: TGTGCCAGCAGTCAACTTAGCCTCAGTGGGGAGACCCAGTACTTC
cdr3_aa: CASSQLSLSGETQYF

v_call: TRBV20-1
j_call: TRBJ2-5
clone_size: NA
d_call: TRBD1
cdr3_nt: TGCAGTGCTAGTGATGCTCTCACACCGGGACAGCCTCAAGAGACCCAGTACTTC
cdr3_aa: CSASDALTPGQPQETQYF

v_call: TRBV4-2
j_call: TRBJ2-5
clone_size: NA
d_call: TRBD2
cdr3_nt: TGTGCCAGCAGCCAAGAGTCCAGCGGGAGTGGAGAGACCCAGTACTTC
cdr3_aa: CASSQESSGSGETQYF

v_call: TRBV20-1
j_call: TRBJ2-3
clone_size: NA
d_call: NA
cdr3_nt: TGCAGTGCTAAGTGGCTAGATGGAGATACGCAGTATTTT
cdr3_aa: CSAKWLDGDTQYF

v_call: TRBV4-2
j_call: TRBJ2-7
clone_size: few
d_call: TRBD2
cdr3_nt: TGTGCCAGCAGCCAAGGAGGCGGGGGCGAGCAGTACTTC
cdr3_aa: CASSQGGGGEQYF

v_call: TRBV28
j_call: TRBJ2-5
clone_size: NA
d_call: NA
cdr3_nt: TGTGCCAGCAGTCAACAGGGACAAGGGAAAGAGACCCAGTACTTC
cdr3_aa: CASSQQGQGKETQYF

v_call: TRBV7-9
j_call: TRBJ1-4
clone_size: few
d_call: TRBD1
cdr3_nt: TGTGCCAGCAGCCCAGGGGGGACTCGGGATGAAAAACTGTTTTTT
cdr3_aa: CASSPGGTRDEKLFF

v_call: TRBV25-1
j_call: TRBJ2-5
clone_size: NA
d_call: NA
cdr3_nt: TGTGCCGGCAGCCCGGACAGTCAAGAGACCCAGTACTTC
cdr3_aa: CAGSPDSQETQYF

v_call: TRBV4-1
j_call: TRBJ2-1
clone_size: few
d_call: TRBD1
cdr3_nt: TGCGCCAGCAGCCACCGACAGGGTGGAGGTGACAATGAGCAGTTCTTC
cdr3_aa: CASSHRQGGGDNEQFF